Here is one TCR beta chain with its context. The data were produced by immunoSEQ multiplex PCR, yet TCRdb's version contains in-frame clones alone and is incomplete. The sample records some 65,000 clones, about 86% being singletons. Time point meaning: pretreatment peripheral blood. These data belong to a study of PD-L1 blockade in urothelial cancer. The CDR3 totals 13 residues. Germline loops: CDR1 SGHRS, CDR2 YFSETQ. The V end was cut by 4 bases, the J end by 5 bases, with 12 bases between. The starting material was PBMCs, obtained around atezolizumab (anti-PD-L1) treatment. The chain employs TRBV5-1 and TRBJ1-1; possible D gene TRBD1, 5 bases. The receptor comes from a man aged 65-85 years with urothelial cancer. CDR3: CASSDPPGTEAFF. The CDR3 DNA follows: TGCGCCAGCAGCGACCCCCCAGGGACTGAAGCTTTCTTT.